The clone carrying this T cell receptor (beta chain) was seen a handful of times. Its antigen remains unidentified. Trimming took 2 bases from V and 8 from J; bases not matched to a gene: 7. The CDR3 is 14 residues long. Germline CDR1 is LNHDA and CDR2 is SQIVND (reference sequence). This entry is derived from a study of vaccination effects on CD4 cells after COVID-19. Turning to the study itself: At 16 days and one week before vaccination, a couple of convalescent patients gave samples.

This table comes from immunoSEQ multiplex PCR, and its TCRdb copy is limited to in-frame clones, with some not included. Altogether approximately 38,000 clones are present, around 67% being singletons, with the ten largest covering 30% to 40%. Antigen-specific CD4+ T cells expanded by the ViraFEST assay with viral peptide pools were then sequenced. Isolation of CD4+ T cells took place after 10 days of culture. Their SARS-CoV-2 infection, verified by PCR, occurred between March and December 2020. With approximately 9.8 ug/ml peptides and around 9.6 IU/ml IL-2, 1.5 million to 2 million PBMC per well were cultured. Half-medium replacement with IL-2 medium occurred on days 3 and 7.

The material sequenced was CD4+ T cells from PBMCs cultured with a peptide pool, taken before COVID-19 vaccination. The TCR was taken from a human donor who had a prior SARS-CoV-2 infection. The rearrangement links TRBV19 to TRBJ1-1; 8 positions match TRBD1. The CDR3: CASSIQPTGAEAFF. CDR3 in DNA: TGTGCCAGTAGTATACAACCGACAGGGGCCGAAGCTTTCTTT.